The clone carrying this T cell receptor beta chain was seen repeatedly, ten times or more. Antigen: not known. V was clipped by 1 base and J by 6 bases; unmatched bases: 6. The CDR3 consists of 15 residues. CDR1 is SGHRS and CDR2 is YFSETQ in the germline V gene. MiXCR was run by TCRdb on the RT-PCR reads, yielding one entry per CDR3 protein. This table has fewer than 800,000 distinct CDR3 sequences, around a sixth appearing once. This sample was included in a study of response to subunit inactivated influenza vaccine. Study outcomes and limitations: A suggestion made by the authors is that each seasonal influenza vaccination recruits few new T cells.

The specimen was PBMCs from blood, collected approximately 12 days after vaccination. This sequence originates from a man aged 50-59 years who received an inactivated influenza vaccine. This rearrangement joins TRBV5-1 to TRBJ2-3; 9 positions agree with TRBD1. The CDR3 sequence is CASSLTGGGSDTQYF. The CDR3 region has the DNA TGCGCCAGCAGCTTGACAGGGGGCGGATCCGATACGCAGTATTTT.